Following are 28 T cell receptor beta chains from one sample sequenced in a study of T cells in Graves' hyperthyroidism and ophthalmopathy. Amplification yielded TCR beta CDR3 regions, with RNA transcripts as the source. A first-round RT-PCR of the TCR CDR3 used the HTBI primer set. TCRdb re-called the multiplex PCR reads through MiXCR, storing one row per CDR3 protein. The repertoire holds over 400,000 distinct CDR3 sequences, with roughly 22% as singletons. Material for sequencing was blood. All receptors derive from a woman aged 70-85 years with Graves' ophthalmopathy.

The chain combines TRBV3-1 with TRBJ2-2; perhaps TRBD1 as D (5 bases). The CDR3 extends over 13 amino acids. Germline lookup yields CDR1 LGHDT and CDR2 YNNKEL (reference sequence). V lost 4 bases, J lost 7 bases, and 10 bases lay in between. CDR3 in DNA: TGTGCCAGCAGCCGAGCTAGGGGCGGGGAGCTGTTTTTT. Its translation: CASSRARGGELFF.

The J gene is TRBJ1-4, the V gene TRBV7-9; 9 bases align to TRBD1. Germline loops: CDR1 SEHNR, CDR2 FQNEAQ (reference sequence). With V trimmed by 4 bases and J by 6 bases, 9 bases remained unmatched. CDR3 length: 16 residues. The CDR3: CASSSQTGTGYEKLFF. CDR3 nucleotide sequence: TGTGCCAGCAGCTCCCAAACCGGGACAGGGTATGAAAAACTGTTTTTT.

The sample holds a few counts of this clonotype. J is TRBJ2-5 and V is TRBV20-1; TRBD2 might be the D (6 bases). Deletions cut 3 bases from V and 1 base from J, with 9 bases between. This CDR3 is 13 amino acids long. The germline V gene has CDR1 DFQATT and CDR2 SNEGSKA (reference sequence). The CDR3 loop reads CSASRTIQETQYF. The CDR3 DNA follows: TGCAGTGCTAGCAGGACTATCCAAGAGACCCAGTACTTC.

This clonotype was detected only a few times. The gene calls are TRBV12-3 or TRBV12-4 and TRBJ1-2; a weak D match, TRBD1 (5 bases). Trimming cost V 7 bases and J 7 bases, with 22 bases left between them. The CDR3 is 15 amino acids. CDR3 loop: CASTSHSGISGGYTF. CDR3 nucleotides: TGTGCCAGCACTTCACACTCAGGGATTTCGGGTGGCTACACCTTC.

This clonotype was seen at least ten times. The chain links TRBV6-1 to TRBJ2-7; 8 nucleotides match TRBD2. With V trimmed by 5 bases and J by 7 bases, 10 bases remained unmatched. In germline, CDR1 is MNHNS, CDR2 SASEGT. There are 14 residues in the CDR3. DNA for the CDR3: TGTGCCAGCAGTTCCCGGGGCGGGACTAGTGAGCAGTACTTC. Translated: CASSSRGGTSEQYF.

In this sample, this clonotype turned up a few times. CDR3 DNA: TGTGCCAGCAGCCACGGGACTAGCGGGGCTATTACAGATACGCAGTATTTT. It yields the protein CASSHGTSGAITDTQYF. The chain joins TRBV3-1 to TRBJ2-3; 13 positions match TRBD2. There are 17 residues in the CDR3. V shed 3 bases, J shed 3 bases, and the junction held 6 bases outside the gene matches. Germline CDR1 reads LGHDT; CDR2 reads YNNKEL (reference sequence).

This clonotype was seen at least ten times. The gene calls are TRBV20-1 and TRBJ2-3; D gene uncertain. In germline, CDR1 is DFQATT, CDR2 SNEGSKA (reference sequence). The germline V and J ends were trimmed by 6 bases and 2 bases, with 9 bases remaining between them. This CDR3 contains 12 residues. The CDR3 DNA reads TGCAGTGCCCCAACCGACACAGATACGCAGTATTTT. As protein: CSAPTDTDTQYF.

V is TRBV3-1 and J is TRBJ2-1, with 8 bases lining up with TRBD1. Germline V gene lookup returns CDR1 LGHDT and CDR2 YNNKEL (reference sequence). This CDR3 region has 14 residues. J was trimmed by 10 bases and V by 1 base; bases with no gene match: 6. The CDR3, as DNA: TGTGCCAGCAGCCAAGGGCAGGGGGCCGGGGAGCAGTTCTTC. This gives the protein CASSQGQGAGEQFF.

The V and J genes are TRBV6-1 and TRBJ1-1; unclear D gene. CDR3 length equals 14 residues. The germline V gene encodes CDR1 MNHNS and CDR2 SASEGT. V was clipped by 4 bases and J by 1 base, with 10 bases between them. The CDR3 DNA reads as TGTGCCAGCAGTGCCTGGGGATCGAACACTGAAGCTTTCTTT. Translated, it gives CASSAWGSNTEAFF.

The chain couples TRBV9 to TRBJ2-5; TRBD1 or TRBD2 may be the D gene (5 bases each). V lost 0 bases to trimming and J lost 5 bases, with 8 bases between them. Germline V gene sequence: CDR1 SGDLS, CDR2 YYNGEE. This CDR3 spans 13 amino acids. In DNA, the CDR3 is TGTGCCAGCAGCGTAGCCGGGGACGAGACCCAGTACTTC. Protein product: CASSVAGDETQYF.

This clonotype was counted many times. V and J are TRBV6-1 and TRBJ2-7; 9 bases line up with TRBD1. This CDR3 spans 15 amino acids. V shed 6 bases, J shed 4 bases, and the junction held 10 bases outside the gene matches. Germline V gene data show CDR1 as MNHNS and CDR2 as SASEGT. The CDR3 here is CASSPGQGFTYEQYF. The CDR3 nucleotides read TGTGCCAGCAGCCCCGGACAGGGGTTTACATACGAGCAGTACTTC.

In its sample, this clonotype was seen many times. The J gene is TRBJ2-7, the V gene TRBV12-3 or TRBV12-4; 7 bases map to TRBD2. This CDR3 has 13 residues. With V trimmed by 7 bases and J by 1 base, 4 bases remained unmatched. CDR3 DNA sequence: TGTGCCAGCACCCCGGGAGGATCCTACGAGCAGTACTTC. It specifies CASTPGGSYEQYF.

This clonotype was counted between two and nine times. V gene TRBV6-5 combines with J gene TRBJ1-5, with a weak D call TRBD1 (6 bases). V lost 3 bases, J lost 2 bases, and 20 bases lay in between. In germline, CDR1 is MNHEY, CDR2 SVGAGI. This CDR3 comprises 18 residues. The CDR3 is CASSYSAGTPWGNQPQHF. CDR3 sequence (DNA): TGTGCCAGCAGTTATTCAGCCGGGACACCGTGGGGCAATCAGCCCCAGCATTTT.

J is TRBJ2-7 and V is TRBV5-1; TRBD1 agrees at 10 bases. Germline assignment: CDR1 SGHRS and CDR2 YFSETQ. V shed 2 bases and J 6 bases; nucleotides not matched to a gene: 8. The CDR3 contains 15 residues. The CDR3 coding sequence is TGCGCCAGCAGCTTCAATGGACAGGGGGGTTCCGAGCAGTACTTC. The encoded protein is CASSFNGQGGSEQYF.

This clonotype was detected only a few times. The J gene is TRBJ1-2, the V gene TRBV7-3, with 8 bases aligning to TRBD1. Germline CDR1 is SGHTA and CDR2 is FQGTGA. The V gene end was trimmed by 4 bases and the J gene end by 14 bases; junction bases not matched to a gene: 18. CDR3 size: 15 residues. Here the CDR3 DNA reads TGTGCCAGCAGCTCTATCCCCCGCGACAGGGGAGGGGAGACCTTC. Protein sequence: CASSSIPRDRGGETF.

The chain uses TRBV12-3 or TRBV12-4 and TRBJ2-2; TRBD1 aligns across 8 bases. J was trimmed by 2 bases and V by 5 bases; bases with no gene match: 10. The length of the CDR3 is 17 residues. The CDR3 here is CASSPKFGTGNTGELFF. The CDR3 nucleotides are TGTGCCAGCAGTCCTAAATTTGGGACAGGTAACACCGGGGAGCTGTTTTTT.

The chain joins TRBV7-2 to TRBJ2-4; TRBD1 or TRBD2 may be the D gene (5 bases each). This CDR3 is 15 amino acids long. Germline values: CDR1 SGHTA, CDR2 FQGNSA. V lost 1 base and J lost 7, with 14 bases in between. This CDR3 reads CASSLDPRGENIQYF. Here the CDR3 DNA reads TGTGCCAGCAGCTTAGATCCGAGAGGGGAGAACATTCAGTACTTC.

This chain joins TRBV29-1 and TRBJ1-2; D is undetermined. Germline loops: CDR1 SQVTM, CDR2 ANQGSEA. Trimming cost V 4 bases and J 9 bases, with 15 bases left between them. The CDR3 is made up of 12 amino acids. This CDR3 reads CSVAGSAGSYTF. DNA of the CDR3: TGCAGCGTTGCGGGGTCCGCTGGGAGCTACACCTTC.

This clonotype has just a few counts. The rearrangement uses TRBV7-2 and TRBJ2-1; D is undetermined. Germline assignment: CDR1 SGHTA and CDR2 FQGNSA. V was trimmed by 5 bases and J by 4 bases, leaving 6 bases between them. CDR3 length equals 12 residues. The CDR3 bases are TGTGCCAGCAGCCCACAATACAATGAGCAGTTCTTC. The encoded protein is CASSPQYNEQFF. Supplemented by reference TRBV7-2 and TRBJ2-1, the full variable domain reads GAGVSQSPSNKVTEKGKDVELRCDPISGHTALYWYRQSLGQGLEFLIYFQGNSAPDKSGLPSDRFSAERTGGSVSTLTIQRTQQEDSAVYLCASSPQYNEQFFGPGTRLTVL.

This chain links TRBV4-3 with TRBJ1-2, with a possible D match to TRBD1 (6 bases). There are 15 residues in the CDR3. Trimming pared 0 bases from V and 3 bases from J, leaving 11 bases between. CDR1 and CDR2 (germline): LGHNA, YSLEER. The chain's CDR3 is CASSQDSGEYYGYTF. CDR3 coding DNA: TGCGCCAGCAGCCAAGATTCAGGGGAGTACTATGGCTACACCTTC.

This clonotype has only a few counts. V and J are TRBV28 and TRBJ1-1; TRBD1 might be the D (6 bases). There are 16 residues in the CDR3. Germline V CDR1 and CDR2: MDHEN, SYDVKM. Trimming pared 1 base from V and 1 base from J, leaving 13 bases between. CDR3 region: CASSLSEGGGNTEAFF. CDR3 in DNA: TGTGCCAGCAGTTTATCCGAGGGGGGCGGGAACACTGAAGCTTTCTTT.

Many counts were recorded for this clonotype. V and J are TRBV12-3 or TRBV12-4 and TRBJ2-7, with TRBD1 matching 9 bases. The CDR3 sequence is 13 residues long. The junction had 1 base not matched to a gene; V was cut back by 5 bases and J by 2 bases. CDR3 protein: CASSRTGAYEQYF. In DNA form, the CDR3 reads TGTGCCAGCAGTCGGACAGGGGCCTACGAGCAGTACTTC.

V and J are TRBV10-1 and TRBJ2-7; TRBD2 is a possible D gene (7 bases). Germline values: CDR1 WNHNN, CDR2 SYGVQD (reference sequence). Trimming shortened V by 5 bases and J by 6 bases, and 11 bases separated the two germline ends. There are 12 residues in the CDR3. The chain's CDR3 is CASSHREGEQYF. CDR3 coding DNA: TGCGCCAGCAGTCACAGGGAGGGCGAGCAGTACTTC.

The chain uses TRBV27 and TRBJ1-2; 9 bases align to TRBD1. The ends lost 5 bases at V and 4 bases at J; junction bases unmatched: 11. The germline V gene encodes CDR1 MNHEY and CDR2 SMNVEV (reference sequence). The CDR3 spans 16 residues. In DNA, the CDR3 is TGTGCCAGCAGTCAGAAACAGGGGGCGACCGTCTATGGCTACACCTTC. The encoded protein is CASSQKQGATVYGYTF.

This clonotype came up a few times. This rearrangement joins TRBV20-1 to TRBJ2-5; 9 bases line up with TRBD2. J gave up 2 bases and V 1 base, and 8 bases lay outside the gene matches. This CDR3 contains 16 residues. Germline CDR1 and CDR2: DFQATT and SNEGSKA (reference sequence). The CDR3 coding sequence is TGCAGTGCTAGAGGTAGCAGCGGGGGGACTCAAGAGACCCAGTACTTC. Translated, it gives CSARGSSGGTQETQYF.

The CDR3 here is CASRQRQGGTGELFF. The CDR3 DNA reads as TGTGCCAGCAGACAAAGACAGGGGGGCACCGGGGAGCTGTTTTTT. V gene TRBV6-1 combines with J gene TRBJ2-2; 9 nucleotides agree with TRBD1. Germline lookup yields CDR1 MNHNS and CDR2 SASEGT. V lost 6 bases to trimming and J lost 4 bases; unmatched junction nucleotides: 6. The CDR3 is 15 amino acids.

This clonotype was recorded many times. The J gene is TRBJ2-5, the V gene TRBV7-2; 8 bases align to TRBD2. J was trimmed by 6 bases and V by 6 bases; bases with no gene match: 3. CDR3 length: 12 residues. Germline V gives CDR1 SGHTA, CDR2 FQGNSA. The CDR3 DNA reads as TGTGCCAGCAGGACGGGGGGGCAGACCCAGTACTTC. It translates to CASRTGGQTQYF. Full variable domain (outside the CDR3, taken from reference TRBV7-2 and TRBJ2-5): GAGVSQSPSNKVTEKGKDVELRCDPISGHTALYWYRQSLGQGLEFLIYFQGNSAPDKSGLPSDRFSAERTGGSVSTLTIQRTQQEDSAVYLCASRTGGQTQYFGPGTRLLVL.

This clonotype was recorded a few times. The J gene is TRBJ2-3, the V gene TRBV10-3, with D tentatively TRBD1 (5 bases). The V gene's germline CDR1 is ENHRY and CDR2 SYGVKD. The length of the CDR3 is 14 residues. Trimming took off 0 bases at V and 1 base at J, with 5 bases between the two ends. As DNA, the CDR3 is TGTGCCATCAGTGAGTCGACAGGCACAGATACGCAGTATTTT. Translating gives CAISESTGTDTQYF.